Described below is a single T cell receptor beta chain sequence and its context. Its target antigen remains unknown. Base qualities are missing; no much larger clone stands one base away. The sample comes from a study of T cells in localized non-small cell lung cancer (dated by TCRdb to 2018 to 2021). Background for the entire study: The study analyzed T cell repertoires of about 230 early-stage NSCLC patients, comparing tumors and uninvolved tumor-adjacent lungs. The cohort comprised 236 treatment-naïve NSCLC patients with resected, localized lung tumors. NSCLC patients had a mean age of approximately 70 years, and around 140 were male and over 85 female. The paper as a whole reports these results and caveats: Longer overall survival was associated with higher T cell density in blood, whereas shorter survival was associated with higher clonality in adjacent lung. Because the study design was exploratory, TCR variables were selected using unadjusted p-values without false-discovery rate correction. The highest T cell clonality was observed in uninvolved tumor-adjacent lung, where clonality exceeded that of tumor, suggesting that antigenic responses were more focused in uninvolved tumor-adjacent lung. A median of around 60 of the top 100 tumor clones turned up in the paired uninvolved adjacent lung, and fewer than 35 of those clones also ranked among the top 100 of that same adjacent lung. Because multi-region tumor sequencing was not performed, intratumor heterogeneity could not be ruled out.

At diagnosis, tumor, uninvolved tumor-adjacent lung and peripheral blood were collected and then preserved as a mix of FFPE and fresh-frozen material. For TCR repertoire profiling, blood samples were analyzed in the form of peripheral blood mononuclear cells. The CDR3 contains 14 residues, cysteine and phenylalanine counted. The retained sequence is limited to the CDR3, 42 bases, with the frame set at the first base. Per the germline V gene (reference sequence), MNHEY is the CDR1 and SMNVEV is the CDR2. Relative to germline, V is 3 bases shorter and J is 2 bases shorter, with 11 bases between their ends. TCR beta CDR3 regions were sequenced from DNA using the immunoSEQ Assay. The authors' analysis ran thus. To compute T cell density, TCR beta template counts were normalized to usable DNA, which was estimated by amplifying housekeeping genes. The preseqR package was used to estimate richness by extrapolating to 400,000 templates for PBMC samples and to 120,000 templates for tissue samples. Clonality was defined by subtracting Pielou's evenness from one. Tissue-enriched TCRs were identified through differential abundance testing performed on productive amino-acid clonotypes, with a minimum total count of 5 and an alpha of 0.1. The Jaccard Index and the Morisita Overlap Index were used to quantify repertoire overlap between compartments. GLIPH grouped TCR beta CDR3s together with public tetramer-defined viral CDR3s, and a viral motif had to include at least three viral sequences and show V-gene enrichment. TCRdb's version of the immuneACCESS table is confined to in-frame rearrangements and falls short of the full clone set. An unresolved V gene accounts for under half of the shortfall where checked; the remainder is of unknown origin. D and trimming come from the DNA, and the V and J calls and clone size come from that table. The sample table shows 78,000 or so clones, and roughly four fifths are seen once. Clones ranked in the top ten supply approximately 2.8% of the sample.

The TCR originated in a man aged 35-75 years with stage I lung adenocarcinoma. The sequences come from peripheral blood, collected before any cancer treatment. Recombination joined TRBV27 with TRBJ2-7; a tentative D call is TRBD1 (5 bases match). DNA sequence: TGTGCCAGCAGTTTGCTAGACAGTCCCTACGAGCAGTACTTC. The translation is CASSLLDSPYEQYF.